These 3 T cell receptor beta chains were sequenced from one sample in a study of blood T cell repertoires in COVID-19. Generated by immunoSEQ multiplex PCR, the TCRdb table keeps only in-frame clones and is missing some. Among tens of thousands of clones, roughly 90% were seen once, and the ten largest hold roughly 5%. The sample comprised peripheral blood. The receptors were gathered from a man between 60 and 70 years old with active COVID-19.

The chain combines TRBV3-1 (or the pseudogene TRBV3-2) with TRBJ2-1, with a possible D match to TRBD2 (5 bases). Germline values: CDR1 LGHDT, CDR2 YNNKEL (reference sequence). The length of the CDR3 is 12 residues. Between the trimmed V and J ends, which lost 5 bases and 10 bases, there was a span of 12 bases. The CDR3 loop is CASSILGAEQFF. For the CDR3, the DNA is TGTGCCAGCAGCATACTAGGAGCCGAGCAGTTCTTC.

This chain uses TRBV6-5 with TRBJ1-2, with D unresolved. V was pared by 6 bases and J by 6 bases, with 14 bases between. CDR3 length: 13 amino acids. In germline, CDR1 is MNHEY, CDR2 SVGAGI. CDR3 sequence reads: CASRKRPRDGYTF. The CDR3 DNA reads TGTGCCAGCAGGAAGAGACCCCGGGATGGCTACACCTTC.

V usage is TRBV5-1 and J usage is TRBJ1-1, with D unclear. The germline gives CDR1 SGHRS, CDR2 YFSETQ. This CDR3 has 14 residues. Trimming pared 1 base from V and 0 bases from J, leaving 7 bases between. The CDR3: CASSLWQVNTEAFF. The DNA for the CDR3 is TGCGCCAGCAGCTTGTGGCAGGTGAACACTGAAGCTTTCTTT.